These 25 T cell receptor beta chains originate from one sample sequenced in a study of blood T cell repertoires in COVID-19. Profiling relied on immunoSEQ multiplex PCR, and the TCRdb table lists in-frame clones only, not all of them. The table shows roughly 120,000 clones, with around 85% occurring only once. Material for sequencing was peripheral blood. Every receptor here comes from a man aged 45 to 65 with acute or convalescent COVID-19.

CDR3 DNA sequence: TGTGCCAGCAGCTTGGGGGCCCACGCAACAGATACGCAGTATTTT. Amino acid sequence: CASSLGAHATDTQYF. The rearrangement joins TRBV5-4 to TRBJ2-3; D gene unclear. Deletions cut 0 bases from V and 3 bases from J, with 11 bases between. The CDR3 is 15 residues long. Germline values: CDR1 SGHNT, CDR2 YYREEE (reference sequence).

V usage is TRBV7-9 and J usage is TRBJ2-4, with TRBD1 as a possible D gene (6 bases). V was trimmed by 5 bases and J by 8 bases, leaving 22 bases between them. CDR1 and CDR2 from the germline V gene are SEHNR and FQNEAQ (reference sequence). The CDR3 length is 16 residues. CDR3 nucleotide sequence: TGTGCCAGCAGCCCTAAGGTGGGGACACGAGGGGACATTCAGTACTTC. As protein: CASSPKVGTRGDIQYF.

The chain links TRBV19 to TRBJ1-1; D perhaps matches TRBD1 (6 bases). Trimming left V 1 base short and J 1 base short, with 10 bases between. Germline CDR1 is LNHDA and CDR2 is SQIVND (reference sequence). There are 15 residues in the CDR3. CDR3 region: CASSIVARGNTEAFF. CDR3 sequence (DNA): TGTGCCAGTAGTATAGTGGCCAGGGGGAACACTGAAGCTTTCTTT.

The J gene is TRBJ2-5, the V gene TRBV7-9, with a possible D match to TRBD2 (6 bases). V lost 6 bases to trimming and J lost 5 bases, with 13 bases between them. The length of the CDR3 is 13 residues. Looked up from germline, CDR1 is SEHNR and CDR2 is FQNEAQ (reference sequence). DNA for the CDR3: TGTGCCAGCAGGTTCTTAGCGGAGGAGACCCAGTACTTC. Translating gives CASRFLAEETQYF.

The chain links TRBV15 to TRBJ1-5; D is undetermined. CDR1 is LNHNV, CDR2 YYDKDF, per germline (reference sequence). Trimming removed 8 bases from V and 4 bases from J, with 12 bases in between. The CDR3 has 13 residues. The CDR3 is CATRPQPNQPQHF. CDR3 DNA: TGTGCCACCCGCCCACAGCCGAATCAGCCCCAGCATTTT. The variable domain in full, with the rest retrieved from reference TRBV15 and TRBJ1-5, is DAMVIQNPRYQVTQFGKPVTLSCSQTLNHNVMYWYQQKSSQAPKLLFHYYDKDFNNEADTPDNFQSRRPNTSFCFLDIRSPGLGDTAMYLCATRPQPNQPQHFGDGTRLSIL.

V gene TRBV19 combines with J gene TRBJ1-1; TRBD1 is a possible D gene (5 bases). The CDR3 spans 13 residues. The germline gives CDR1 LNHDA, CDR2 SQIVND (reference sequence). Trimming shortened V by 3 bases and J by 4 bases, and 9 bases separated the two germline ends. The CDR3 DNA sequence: TGTGCCAGTAGTATCCAGGGAGGCACTGAAGCTTTCTTT. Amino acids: CASSIQGGTEAFF. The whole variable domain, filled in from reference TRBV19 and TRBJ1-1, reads DGGITQSPKYLFRKEGQNVTLSCEQNLNHDAMYWYRQDPGQGLRLIYYSQIVNDFQKGDIAEGYSVSREKKESFPLTVTSAQKNPTAFYLCASSIQGGTEAFFGQGTRLTVV.

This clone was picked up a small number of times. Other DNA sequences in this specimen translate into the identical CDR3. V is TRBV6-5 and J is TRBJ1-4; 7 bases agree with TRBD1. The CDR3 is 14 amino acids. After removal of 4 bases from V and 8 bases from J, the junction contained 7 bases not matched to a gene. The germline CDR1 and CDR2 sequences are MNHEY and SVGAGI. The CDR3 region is CASSSDRVGEKLFF. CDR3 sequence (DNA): TGTGCCAGCAGTTCCGACAGGGTGGGGGAAAAACTGTTTTTT.

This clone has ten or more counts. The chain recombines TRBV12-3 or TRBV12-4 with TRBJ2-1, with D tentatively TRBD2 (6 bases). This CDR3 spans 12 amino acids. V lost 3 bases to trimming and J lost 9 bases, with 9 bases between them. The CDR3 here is CASSLGGGEQFF. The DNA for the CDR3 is TGTGCCAGCAGTTTGGGGGGAGGTGAGCAGTTCTTC.

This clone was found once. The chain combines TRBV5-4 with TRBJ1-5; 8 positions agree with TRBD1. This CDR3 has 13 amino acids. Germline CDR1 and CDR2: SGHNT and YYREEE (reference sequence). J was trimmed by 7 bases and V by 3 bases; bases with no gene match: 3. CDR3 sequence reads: CASSSDRGQPQHF. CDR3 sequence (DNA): TGTGCCAGCAGCTCCGACAGGGGCCAGCCCCAGCATTTT.

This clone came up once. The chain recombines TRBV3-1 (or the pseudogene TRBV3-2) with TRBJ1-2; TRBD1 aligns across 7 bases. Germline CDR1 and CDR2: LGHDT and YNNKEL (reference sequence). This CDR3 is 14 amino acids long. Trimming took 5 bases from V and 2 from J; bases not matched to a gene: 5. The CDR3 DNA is TGTGCCAGCAGCTCTCAGACAGGGAACTATGGCTACACCTTC. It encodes CASSSQTGNYGYTF.

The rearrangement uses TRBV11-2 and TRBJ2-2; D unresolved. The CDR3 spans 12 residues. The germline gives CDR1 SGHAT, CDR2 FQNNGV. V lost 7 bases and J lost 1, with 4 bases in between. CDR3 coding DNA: TGTGCCAGCACCCAGAACACCGGGGAGCTGTTTTTT. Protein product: CASTQNTGELFF.

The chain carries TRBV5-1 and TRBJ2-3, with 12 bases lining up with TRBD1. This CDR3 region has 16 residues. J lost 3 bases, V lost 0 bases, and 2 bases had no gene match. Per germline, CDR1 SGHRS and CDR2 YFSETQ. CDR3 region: CASSLEGQGATDTQYF. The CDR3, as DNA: TGCGCCAGCAGCTTGGAGGGACAGGGGGCAACAGATACGCAGTATTTT. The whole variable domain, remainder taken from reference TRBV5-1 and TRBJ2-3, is KAGVTQTPRYLIKTRGQQVTLSCSPISGHRSVSWYQQTPGQGLQFLFEYFSETQRNKGNFPGRFSGRQFSNSRSEMNVSTLELGDSALYLCASSLEGQGATDTQYFGPGTRLTVL.

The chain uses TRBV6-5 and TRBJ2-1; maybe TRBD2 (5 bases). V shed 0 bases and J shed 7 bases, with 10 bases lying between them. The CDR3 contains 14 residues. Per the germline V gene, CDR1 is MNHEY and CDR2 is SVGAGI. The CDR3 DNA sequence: TGTGCCAGCAGTTACTCGGTCCTAGCAAATGAGCAGTTCTTC. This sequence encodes CASSYSVLANEQFF.

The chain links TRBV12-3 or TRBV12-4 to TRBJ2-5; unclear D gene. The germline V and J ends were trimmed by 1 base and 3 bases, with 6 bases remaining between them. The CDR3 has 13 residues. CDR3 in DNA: TGTGCCAGCAGTTTAGTTCTAGAAGAGACCCAGTACTTC. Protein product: CASSLVLEETQYF.

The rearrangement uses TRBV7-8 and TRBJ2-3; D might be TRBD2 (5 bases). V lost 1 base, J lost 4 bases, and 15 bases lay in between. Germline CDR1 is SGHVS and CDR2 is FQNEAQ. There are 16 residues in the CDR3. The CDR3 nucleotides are TGTGCCAGCAGCTTAGAGATGCTCTCCGGGGCAGATACGCAGTATTTT. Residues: CASSLEMLSGADTQYF. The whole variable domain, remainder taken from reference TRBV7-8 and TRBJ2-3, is GAGVSQSPRYKVAKRGQDVALRCDPISGHVSLFWYQQALGQGPEFLTYFQNEAQLDKSGLPSDRFFAERPEGSVSTLKIQRTQQEDSAVYLCASSLEMLSGADTQYFGPGTRLTVL.

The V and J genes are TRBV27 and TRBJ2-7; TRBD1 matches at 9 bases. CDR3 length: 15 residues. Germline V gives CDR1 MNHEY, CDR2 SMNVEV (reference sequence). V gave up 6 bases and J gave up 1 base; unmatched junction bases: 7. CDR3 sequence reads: CASSPGQGESYEQYF. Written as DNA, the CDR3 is TGTGCCAGCAGCCCGGGACAGGGAGAATCCTACGAGCAGTACTTC.

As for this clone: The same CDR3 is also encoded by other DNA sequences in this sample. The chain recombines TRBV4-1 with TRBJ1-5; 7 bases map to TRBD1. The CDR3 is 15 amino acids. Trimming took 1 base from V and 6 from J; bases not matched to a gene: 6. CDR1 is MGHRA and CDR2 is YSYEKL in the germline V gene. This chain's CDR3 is CASSQAGGGGQPQHF. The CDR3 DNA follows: TGCGCCAGCAGCCAAGCAGGAGGGGGCGGTCAGCCCCAGCATTTT.

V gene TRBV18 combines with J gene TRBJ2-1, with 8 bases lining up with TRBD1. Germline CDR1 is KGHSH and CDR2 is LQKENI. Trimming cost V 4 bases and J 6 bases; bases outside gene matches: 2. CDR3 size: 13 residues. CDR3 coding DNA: TGTGCCAGCTCACGGACAGGGATCAATGAGCAGTTCTTC. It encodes CASSRTGINEQFF.

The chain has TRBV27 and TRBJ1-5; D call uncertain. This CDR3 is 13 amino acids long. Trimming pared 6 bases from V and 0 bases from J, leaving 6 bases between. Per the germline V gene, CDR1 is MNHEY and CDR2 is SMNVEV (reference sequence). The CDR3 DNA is TGTGCCAGCAGCCTTATTAGCAATCAGCCCCAGCATTTT. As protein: CASSLISNQPQHF.

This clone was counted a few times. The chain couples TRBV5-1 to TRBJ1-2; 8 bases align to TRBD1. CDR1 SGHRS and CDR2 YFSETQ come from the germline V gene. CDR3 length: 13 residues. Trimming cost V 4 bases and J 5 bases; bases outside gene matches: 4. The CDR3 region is CASSPDREYGYTF. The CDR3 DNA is TGCGCCAGCAGCCCGGACAGGGAGTATGGCTACACCTTC. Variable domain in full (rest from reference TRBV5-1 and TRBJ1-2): KAGVTQTPRYLIKTRGQQVTLSCSPISGHRSVSWYQQTPGQGLQFLFEYFSETQRNKGNFPGRFSGRQFSNSRSEMNVSTLELGDSALYLCASSPDREYGYTFGSGTRLTVV.

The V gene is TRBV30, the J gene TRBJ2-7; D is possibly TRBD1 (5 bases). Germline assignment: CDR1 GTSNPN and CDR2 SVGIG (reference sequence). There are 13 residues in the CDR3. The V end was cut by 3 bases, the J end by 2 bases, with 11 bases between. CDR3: CAWRSGQAYEQYF. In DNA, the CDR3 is TGTGCCTGGAGATCAGGGCAGGCCTACGAGCAGTACTTC.

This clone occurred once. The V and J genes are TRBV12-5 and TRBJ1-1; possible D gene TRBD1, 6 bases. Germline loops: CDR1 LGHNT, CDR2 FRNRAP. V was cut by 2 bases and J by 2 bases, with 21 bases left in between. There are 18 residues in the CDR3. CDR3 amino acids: CASGLPQTGRGFNTEAFF. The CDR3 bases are TGTGCTAGTGGTTTGCCCCAGACCGGCAGGGGTTTCAACACTGAAGCTTTCTTT.

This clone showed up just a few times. CDR3 nucleotides: TGTGCCAGCAGCTTAGAGAGCGGAAACACCGGGGAGCTGTTTTTT. It codes for CASSLESGNTGELFF. V gene TRBV11-2 combines with J gene TRBJ2-2; D possibly corresponds to TRBD2 (5 bases). V gave up 0 bases and J gave up 2 bases, with 7 bases separating them. The CDR3 is made up of 15 amino acids. Germline V lookup: CDR1 SGHAT, CDR2 FQNNGV.

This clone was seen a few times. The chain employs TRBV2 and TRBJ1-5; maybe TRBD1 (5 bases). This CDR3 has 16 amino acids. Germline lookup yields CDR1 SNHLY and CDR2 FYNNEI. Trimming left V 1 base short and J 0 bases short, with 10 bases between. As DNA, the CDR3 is TGTGCCAGCAGTGAAGTGGGGACTCCTAGCAATCAGCCCCAGCATTTT. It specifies CASSEVGTPSNQPQHF.

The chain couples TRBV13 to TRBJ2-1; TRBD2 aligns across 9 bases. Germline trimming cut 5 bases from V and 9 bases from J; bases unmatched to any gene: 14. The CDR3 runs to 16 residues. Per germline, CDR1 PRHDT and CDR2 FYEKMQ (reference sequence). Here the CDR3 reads CASSTRVAGGGTEQFF. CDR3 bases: TGTGCCAGCAGCACCCGCGTCGCGGGAGGGGGAACTGAGCAGTTCTTC.